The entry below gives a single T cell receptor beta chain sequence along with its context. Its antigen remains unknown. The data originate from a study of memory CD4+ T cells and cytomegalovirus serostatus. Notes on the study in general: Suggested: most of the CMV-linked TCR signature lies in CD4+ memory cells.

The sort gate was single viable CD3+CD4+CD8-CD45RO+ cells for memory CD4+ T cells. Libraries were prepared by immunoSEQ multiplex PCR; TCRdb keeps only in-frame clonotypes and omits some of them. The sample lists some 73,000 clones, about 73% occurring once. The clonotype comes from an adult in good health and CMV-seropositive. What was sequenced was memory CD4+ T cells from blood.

DNA for the CDR3: TGTGCCAGTAGTCCCCTAGGGCTAGCGGTCCCCTACAATGAGCAGTTCTTC. This codes for CASSPLGLAVPYNEQFF. The rearrangement joins TRBV19 to TRBJ2-1, with 7 bases aligning to TRBD2. V trimming: 5 bases; J trimming: 2 bases; junction bases outside the gene matches: 12. The germline V gene has CDR1 LNHDA and CDR2 SQIVND (reference sequence). The CDR3 has 17 amino acids.